What follows are 24 T cell receptor beta chains derived from one specimen sequenced in a study of Graves' ophthalmopathy and Graves' hyperthyroidism. Researchers took RNA transcripts and amplified TCR beta CDR3 regions from them. Second-round multiplex PCR came after a first-round RT-PCR that employed HTBI primers. Each CDR3 protein is one row after TCRdb ran MiXCR on the multiplex PCR reads. The sample holds some 750,000 distinct CDR3 sequences, around 40% seen once. The sample taken for sequencing was peripheral blood. The source of these receptors is an adult man with Graves' ophthalmopathy.

This clonotype was recorded at least ten times. This chain uses TRBV7-9 with TRBJ1-6; 7 positions agree with TRBD1. CDR1 and CDR2 (germline): SEHNR, FQNEAQ (reference sequence). CDR3 length: 14 amino acids. Trimming removed 5 bases from V and 5 bases from J; junction bases left unmatched: 3. CDR3 nucleotide sequence: TGTGCCAGCAGCGTGACAGGGCATAATTCACCCCTCCACTTT. This encodes CASSVTGHNSPLHF.

This chain uses TRBV25-1 with TRBJ1-4, with TRBD1 as a possible D gene (5 bases). Trimming shortened V by 5 bases and J by 4 bases, and 11 bases separated the two germline ends. The V gene's germline CDR1 is MGHDK and CDR2 SYGVNS. The CDR3 has 14 residues. CDR3 residues: CASSYSGGNEKLFF. As DNA, the CDR3 is TGTGCCAGCAGTTACTCGGGGGGTAATGAAAAACTGTTTTTT.

This clonotype was detected ten times or more. The CDR3 nucleotides are TGTGCCAGCAGTTCTAGGGAAAAACTGTTTTTT. Its protein product is CASSSREKLFF. The J gene is TRBJ1-4, the V gene TRBV12-3 or TRBV12-4; D ambiguous. The V end lost 4 bases, the J end lost 8 bases, and 5 bases lay between the germline ends. The CDR3 is made up of 11 amino acids.

This chain connects TRBV25-1 to TRBJ2-7; maybe TRBD1 (6 bases). Per germline, CDR1 MGHDK and CDR2 SYGVNS. CDR3 length: 15 amino acids. V was clipped by 5 bases and J by 0 bases, with 14 bases between them. The CDR3, as DNA: TGTGCCAGCAGTCCCCGGGGACATAGCTCCTACGAGCAGTACTTC. Its protein is CASSPRGHSSYEQYF.

The rearrangement links TRBV9 to TRBJ1-2; D gene unclear. The V and J ends lost 0 bases and 7 bases respectively, with 16 bases between them. This CDR3 is 15 amino acids long. Germline V gives CDR1 SGDLS, CDR2 YYNGEE. CDR3 sequence (DNA): TGTGCCAGCAGCGTAGTCCCGGGGTTTTTGGGTGGCTACACCTTC. Amino acid sequence: CASSVVPGFLGGYTF.

CDR3 DNA sequence: TGTGCCAGCAGTTTAAAGGGCTTTAATTCACCCCTCCACTTT. Amino acid sequence: CASSLKGFNSPLHF. The chain uses TRBV12-3 or TRBV12-4 and TRBJ1-6; D not resolved. The CDR3 totals 14 residues. V dropped 2 bases and J dropped 6 bases, with 8 bases sitting between them.

The chain uses TRBV24-1 and TRBJ1-5; no clear D. The CDR3 sequence is 14 residues long. CDR1 and CDR2 (germline): KGHDR, SFDVKD. The CDR3 nucleotides are TGTGCTCCTTTGCATAGGGAAGGAAATCAGCCCCAGCATTTT. This encodes CAPLHREGNQPQHF.

The chain combines TRBV29-1 with TRBJ2-5; TRBD2 matches 10 bases. The germline V gene has CDR1 SQVTM and CDR2 ANQGSEA. The CDR3 is made up of 14 amino acids. Trimming removed 5 bases from V and 2 bases from J; junction bases left unmatched: 5. The CDR3 protein is CSVPSGGAQETQYF. The CDR3 nucleotides read TGCAGCGTTCCAAGCGGGGGGGCACAAGAGACCCAGTACTTC.

This clonotype was detected many times. The chain uses TRBV12-3 or TRBV12-4 and TRBJ1-2, with 7 bases fitting TRBD1. With V trimmed by 6 bases and J by 3 bases, 7 bases remained unmatched. This CDR3 contains 14 residues. In DNA form, the CDR3 reads TGTGCCAGCAGACGACAGGGATCCTACTATGGCTACACCTTC. Translation gives CASRRQGSYYGYTF.

This clonotype was observed a single time. The rearrangement joins TRBV7-9 to TRBJ1-2, with 9 bases fitting TRBD1. V lost 5 bases to trimming and J lost 4 bases; unmatched junction nucleotides: 8. CDR1 is SEHNR and CDR2 is FQNEAQ in the germline V gene (reference sequence). This CDR3 region has 15 residues. Here the CDR3 DNA reads TGTGCCAGCAGCCGGGACAGGGCTGTTGGCTATGGCTACACCTTC. Amino acid sequence: CASSRDRAVGYGYTF.

V is TRBV25-1 and J is TRBJ1-5; D unclear. CDR1 is MGHDK and CDR2 is SYGVNS in the germline V gene. The germline V and J ends were trimmed by 3 bases and 11 bases, with 11 bases remaining between them. The CDR3 sequence is 12 residues long. The chain's CDR3 is CASSDLGETQHF. As DNA, the CDR3 is TGTGCCAGCAGTGATTTAGGAGAGACCCAGCATTTT.

The rearrangement uses TRBV10-3 and TRBJ1-3; D call uncertain. V was clipped by 3 bases and J by 4 bases, with 13 bases between them. The CDR3 length is 15 residues. From germline, CDR1 is ENHRY and CDR2 SYGVKD. In DNA form, the CDR3 reads TGTGCCATCAGTGAAGGTCCGACCGCAGGAAACACCATATATTTT. Encoded protein: CAISEGPTAGNTIYF.

The chain couples TRBV20-1 to TRBJ2-6; no clear D gene. Germline loops: CDR1 DFQATT, CDR2 SNEGSKA (reference sequence). V lost 3 bases, J lost 0 bases, and 15 bases lay in between. The CDR3 totals 17 residues. CDR3 in DNA: TGCAGTGCTAGCGTCCAATCCCTAAGCTCTGGGGCCAACGTCCTGACTTTC. Translated: CSASVQSLSSGANVLTF.

Ten or more counts support this clonotype. The chain employs TRBV15 and TRBJ2-5; D might be TRBD1 (6 bases). V gave up 1 base and J gave up 5 bases, with 11 bases separating them. Germline V CDR1 and CDR2: LNHNV, YYDKDF (reference sequence). This CDR3 region has 14 residues. CDR3 nucleotide sequence: TGTGCCACCAGCAGAGGGACAGTGGATGAGACCCAGTACTTC. Translated, it gives CATSRGTVDETQYF.

This clonotype has a count of ten or more. The genes are TRBV20-1 and TRBJ2-7, with 14 bases that match TRBD2. Germline lookup yields CDR1 DFQATT and CDR2 SNEGSKA (reference sequence). V was pared by 5 bases and J by 5 bases, with 5 bases of the junction left unmatched. CDR3 length: 14 residues. The CDR3 bases are TGCAGTGCTGTGACTAGCGGGAGGGCCGACGAGCAGTACTTC. Translating gives CSAVTSGRADEQYF.

The chain carries TRBV25-1 and TRBJ2-2; 10 bases line up with TRBD1. The CDR3 runs 12 residues. Germline V gene lookup returns CDR1 MGHDK and CDR2 SYGVNS. This CDR3 is CASGTGAGELFF. CDR3 DNA sequence: TGTGCTAGCGGGACAGGGGCCGGGGAGCTGTTTTTT.

The chain uses TRBV13 and TRBJ1-6; D might be TRBD1 (5 bases). The CDR3 sequence is 14 residues long. Germline V lookup: CDR1 PRHDT, CDR2 FYEKMQ (reference sequence). V was clipped by 5 bases and J by 8 bases, with 13 bases between them. CDR3 bases: TGTGCCAGCAGCGCATATAAGGGACATTCACCCCTCCACTTT. Translated, it gives CASSAYKGHSPLHF. The variable domain in full, completed from reference TRBV13 and TRBJ1-6, reads AAGVIQSPRHLIKEKRETATLKCYPIPRHDTVYWYQQGPGQDPQFLISFYEKMQSDKGSIPDRFSAQQFSDYHSELNMSSLELGDSALYFCASSAYKGHSPLHFGNGTRLTVT.

To note about this clonotype: The junction differs from germline at one of its ends, possibly a read error. The V call is TRBV15, the J call TRBJ1-2, with 7 bases identical to TRBD1. The CDR3 is made up of 14 amino acids. CDR1 and CDR2 from the germline V gene are LNHNV and YYDKDF (reference sequence). CDR3 nucleotides: TGTGCCGCCAGCAGTCTGAAGACAGGGTCTGGCTACACCTTC. Amino acid sequence: CAASSLKTGSGYTF.

V gene TRBV25-1 combines with J gene TRBJ2-7, with TRBD2 identical over 8 bases. This CDR3 has 15 residues. From germline, CDR1 is MGHDK and CDR2 SYGVNS. The V gene end was trimmed by 5 bases and the J gene end by 2 bases; junction bases not matched to a gene: 8. In nucleotides, the CDR3 is TGTGCCAGCAGTCTATTTAGCGGGATTGCCTACGAGCAGTACTTC. Amino acids: CASSLFSGIAYEQYF.

This clonotype appeared once. Mismatch with germline at one junction end may stem from a read error. This rearrangement joins TRBV25-1 to TRBJ2-7; a weak D match, TRBD1 (6 bases). Germline V gives CDR1 MGHDK, CDR2 SYGVNS. The CDR3 covers 16 residues. The CDR3 coding sequence is TGCGCCAGCAGTGAACCGGGCAGGGGCAGCTCCTACGAGCAGTACTTC. Translated, it gives CASSEPGRGSSYEQYF.

This clonotype was seen ten or more times. This rearrangement joins TRBV10-3 to TRBJ1-5; D may be TRBD1 (5 bases). From germline, CDR1 is ENHRY and CDR2 SYGVKD. This CDR3 spans 12 amino acids. The V gene lost 11 bases and the J gene lost 5 bases, with 13 bases spanning the gap. The DNA for the CDR3 is TGTGCCGCGGGGGGAGGGGATCAGCCCCAGCATTTT. As protein: CAAGGGDQPQHF.

The chain carries TRBV14 and TRBJ1-6, with D possibly being TRBD1 (6 bases). The V gene's germline CDR1 is SGHDN and CDR2 FVKESK. The CDR3 length is 16 residues. The V end lost 1 base, the J end lost 2 bases, and 9 bases lay between the germline ends. CDR3 protein: CASSQVGGAYNSPLHF. Here the CDR3 DNA reads TGTGCCAGCAGCCAAGTAGGGGGGGCCTATAATTCACCCCTCCACTTT.

The sample holds a few counts of this clonotype. The chain uses TRBV4-1 and TRBJ2-7; D may be TRBD1 or TRBD2 (5 bases each). The CDR3 is 15 amino acids. CDR1 and CDR2 from the germline V gene are MGHRA and YSYEKL. The V end was cut by 3 bases, the J end by 0 bases, with 12 bases between. The CDR3, as DNA: TGCGCCAGCAGCCACGGGACGAGGAGCTCCTACGAGCAGTACTTC. This codes for CASSHGTRSSYEQYF.

The chain has TRBV10-3 and TRBJ2-5; D uncertain. CDR1 and CDR2 (germline): ENHRY, SYGVKD. V gave up 10 bases and J gave up 7 bases, with 19 bases separating them. The CDR3 covers 13 residues. The chain's CDR3 is CASSESTSWTQYF. In nucleotides, the CDR3 is TGTGCCAGCAGCGAGTCGACATCGTGGACCCAGTACTTC.